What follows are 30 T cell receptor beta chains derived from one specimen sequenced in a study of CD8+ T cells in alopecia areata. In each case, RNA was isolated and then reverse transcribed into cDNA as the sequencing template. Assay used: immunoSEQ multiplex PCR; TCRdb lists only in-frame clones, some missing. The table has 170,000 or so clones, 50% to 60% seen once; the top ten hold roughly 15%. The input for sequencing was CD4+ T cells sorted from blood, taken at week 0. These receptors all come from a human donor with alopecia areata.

CDR3 in DNA: TGCACCATCCGGGACCTCCCCCAGGCAGATACGCAGTATTTT. This translates into CTIRDLPQADTQYF. This chain uses TRBV1 with TRBJ2-3. TRBV1 is described as a pseudogene. The CDR3 is 14 residues long.

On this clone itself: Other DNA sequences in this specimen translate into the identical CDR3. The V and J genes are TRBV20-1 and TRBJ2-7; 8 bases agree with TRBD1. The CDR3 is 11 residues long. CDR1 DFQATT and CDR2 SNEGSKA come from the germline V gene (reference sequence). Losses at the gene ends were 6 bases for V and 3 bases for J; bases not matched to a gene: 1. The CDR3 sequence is CSAGQGYEQYF. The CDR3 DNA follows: TGCAGTGCAGGACAGGGCTACGAGCAGTACTTC.

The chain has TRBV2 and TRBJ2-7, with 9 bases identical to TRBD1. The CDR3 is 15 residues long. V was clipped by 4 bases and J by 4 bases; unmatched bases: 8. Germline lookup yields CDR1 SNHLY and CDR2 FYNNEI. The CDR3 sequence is CASSGTGGDSYEQYF. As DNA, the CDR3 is TGTGCCAGCAGTGGAACAGGGGGCGATTCTTACGAGCAGTACTTC. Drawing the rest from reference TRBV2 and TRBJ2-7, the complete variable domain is EPEVTQTPSHQVTQMGQEVILRCVPISNHLYFYWYRQILGQKVEFLVSFYNNEISEKSEIFDDQFSVERPDGSNFTLKIRSTKLEDSAMYFCASSGTGGDSYEQYFGPGTRLTVT.

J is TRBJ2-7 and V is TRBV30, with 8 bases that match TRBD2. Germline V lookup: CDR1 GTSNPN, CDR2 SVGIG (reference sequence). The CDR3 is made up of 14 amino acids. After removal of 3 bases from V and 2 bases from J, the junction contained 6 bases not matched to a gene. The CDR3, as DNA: TGTGCCTGGAGCCCCGGGGGGGCTACCTACGAGCAGTACTTC. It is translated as CAWSPGGATYEQYF.

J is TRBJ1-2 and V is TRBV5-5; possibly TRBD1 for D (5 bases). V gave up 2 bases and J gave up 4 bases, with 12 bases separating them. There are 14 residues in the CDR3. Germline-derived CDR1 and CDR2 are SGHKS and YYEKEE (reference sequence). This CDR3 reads CASSFPTAIYGYTF. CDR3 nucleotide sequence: TGTGCCAGCAGCTTTCCGACAGCTATCTATGGCTACACCTTC.

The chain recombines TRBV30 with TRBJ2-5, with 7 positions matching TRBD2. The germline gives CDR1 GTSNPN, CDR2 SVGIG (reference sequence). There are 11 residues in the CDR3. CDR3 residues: CGGGPQETQYF. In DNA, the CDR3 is TGTGGCGGGGGACCCCAAGAGACCCAGTACTTC.

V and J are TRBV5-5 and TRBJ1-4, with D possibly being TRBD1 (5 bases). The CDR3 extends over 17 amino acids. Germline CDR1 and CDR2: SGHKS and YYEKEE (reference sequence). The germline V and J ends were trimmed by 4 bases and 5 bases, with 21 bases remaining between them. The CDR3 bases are TGTGCCAGCAGCCAAGATAGGAGGGGCAAAGGAAATGAAAAACTGTTTTTT. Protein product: CASSQDRRGKGNEKLFF.

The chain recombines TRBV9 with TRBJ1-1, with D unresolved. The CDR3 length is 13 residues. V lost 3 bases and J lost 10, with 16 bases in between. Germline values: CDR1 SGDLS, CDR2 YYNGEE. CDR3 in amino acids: CASSDGAEGLAFF. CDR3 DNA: TGTGCCAGCAGCGACGGTGCAGAGGGCTTAGCTTTCTTT.

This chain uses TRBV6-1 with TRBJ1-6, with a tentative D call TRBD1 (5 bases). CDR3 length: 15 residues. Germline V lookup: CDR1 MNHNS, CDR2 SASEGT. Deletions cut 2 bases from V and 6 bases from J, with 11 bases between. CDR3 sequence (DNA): TGTGCCAGCAGTGAACAGGGCGTTGGTAATTCACCCCTCCACTTT. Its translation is CASSEQGVGNSPLHF.

In DNA form, the CDR3 reads TGTGCCAGCAGCTGGGCAACCTACGAGCAGTACTTC. Encoded protein: CASSWATYEQYF. The rearrangement links TRBV7-9 to TRBJ2-7; D gene uncertain. The CDR3 loop spans 12 amino acids. In germline, CDR1 is SEHNR, CDR2 FQNEAQ (reference sequence). Trimming took off 4 bases at V and 2 bases at J, with 6 bases between the two ends.

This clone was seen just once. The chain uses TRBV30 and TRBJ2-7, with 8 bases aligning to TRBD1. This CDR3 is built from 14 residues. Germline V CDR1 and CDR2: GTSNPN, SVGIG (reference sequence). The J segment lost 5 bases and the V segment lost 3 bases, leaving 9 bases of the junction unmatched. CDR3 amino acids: CAWSVYRGVNEQYF. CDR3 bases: TGTGCCTGGAGCGTTTACAGGGGGGTAAACGAGCAGTACTTC. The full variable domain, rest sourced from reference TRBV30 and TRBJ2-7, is SQTIHQWPATLVQPVGSPLSLECTVEGTSNPNLYWYRQAAGRGLQLLFYSVGIGQISSEVPQNLSASRPQDRQFILSSKKLLLSDSGFYLCAWSVYRGVNEQYFGPGTRLTVT.

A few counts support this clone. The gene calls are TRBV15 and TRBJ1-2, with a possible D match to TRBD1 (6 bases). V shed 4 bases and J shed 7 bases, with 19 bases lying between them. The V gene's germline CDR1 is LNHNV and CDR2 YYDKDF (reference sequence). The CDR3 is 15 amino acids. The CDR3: CATSISYREERGYTF. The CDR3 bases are TGTGCCACCAGCATATCGTACAGGGAGGAACGTGGCTACACCTTC.

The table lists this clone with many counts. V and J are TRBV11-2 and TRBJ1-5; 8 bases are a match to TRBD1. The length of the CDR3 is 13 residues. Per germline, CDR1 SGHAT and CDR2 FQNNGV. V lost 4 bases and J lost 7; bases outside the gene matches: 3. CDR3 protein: CASSYYRGQPQHF. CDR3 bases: TGTGCCAGCAGCTACTACAGGGGGCAGCCCCAGCATTTT.

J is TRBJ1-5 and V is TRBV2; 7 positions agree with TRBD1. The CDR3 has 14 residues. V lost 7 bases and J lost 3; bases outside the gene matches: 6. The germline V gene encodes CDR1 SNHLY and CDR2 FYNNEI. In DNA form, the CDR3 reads TGTGCCAGCAACCAGGGGGGGACCAATCAGCCCCAGCATTTT. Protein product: CASNQGGTNQPQHF.

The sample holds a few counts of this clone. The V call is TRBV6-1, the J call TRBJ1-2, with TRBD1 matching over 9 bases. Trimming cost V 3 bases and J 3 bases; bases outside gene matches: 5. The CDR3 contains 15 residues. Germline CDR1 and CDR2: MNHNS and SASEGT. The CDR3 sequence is CASSDGTGRYYGYTF. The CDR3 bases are TGTGCCAGCAGTGATGGGACAGGGAGATACTATGGCTACACCTTC.

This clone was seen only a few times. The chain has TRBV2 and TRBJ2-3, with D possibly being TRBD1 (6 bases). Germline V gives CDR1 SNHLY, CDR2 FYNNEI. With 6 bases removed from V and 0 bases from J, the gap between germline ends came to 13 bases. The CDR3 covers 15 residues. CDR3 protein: CASRPGQTSTDTQYF. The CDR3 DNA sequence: TGTGCCAGCAGACCGGGACAAACTAGCACAGATACGCAGTATTTT.

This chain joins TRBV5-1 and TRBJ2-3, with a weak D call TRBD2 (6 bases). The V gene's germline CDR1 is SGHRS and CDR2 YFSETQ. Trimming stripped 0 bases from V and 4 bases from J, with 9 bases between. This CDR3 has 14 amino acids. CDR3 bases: TGCGCCAGCAGCTTGGCCGCTAGCGCAGATACGCAGTATTTT. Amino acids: CASSLAASADTQYF.

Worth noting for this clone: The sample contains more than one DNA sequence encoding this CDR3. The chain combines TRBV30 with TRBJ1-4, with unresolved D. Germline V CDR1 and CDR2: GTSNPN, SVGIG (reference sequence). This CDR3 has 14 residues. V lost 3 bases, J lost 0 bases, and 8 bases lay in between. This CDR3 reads CAWSRVATNEKLFF. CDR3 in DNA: TGTGCCTGGAGCAGAGTTGCAACTAATGAAAAACTGTTTTTT.

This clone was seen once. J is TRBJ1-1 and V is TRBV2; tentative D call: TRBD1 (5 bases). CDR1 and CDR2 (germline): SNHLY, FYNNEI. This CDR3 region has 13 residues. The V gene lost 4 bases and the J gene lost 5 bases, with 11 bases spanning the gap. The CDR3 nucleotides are TGTGCCAGCAGTGGGGACTCTGGTACTGAAGCTTTCTTT. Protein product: CASSGDSGTEAFF.

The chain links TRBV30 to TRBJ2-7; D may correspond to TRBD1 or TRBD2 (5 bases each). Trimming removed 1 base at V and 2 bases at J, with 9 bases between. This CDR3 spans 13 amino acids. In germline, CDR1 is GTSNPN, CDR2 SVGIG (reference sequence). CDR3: CAWSAGHPYEQYF. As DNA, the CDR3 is TGTGCCTGGAGTGCGGGGCACCCCTACGAGCAGTACTTC.

The CDR3 loop is CASSARPNTGELFF. As DNA, the CDR3 is TGTGCCAGCAGCGCACGCCCGAACACCGGGGAGCTGTTTTTT. J is TRBJ2-2 and V is TRBV5-6; D is ambiguous. This CDR3 is built from 14 residues. Germline lookup yields CDR1 SGHDT and CDR2 YYEEEE. V was clipped by 4 bases and J by 0 bases, with 7 bases between them.

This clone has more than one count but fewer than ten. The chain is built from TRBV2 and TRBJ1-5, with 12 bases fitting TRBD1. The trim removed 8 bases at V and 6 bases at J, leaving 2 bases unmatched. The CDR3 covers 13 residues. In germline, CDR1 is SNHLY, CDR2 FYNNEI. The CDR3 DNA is TGTGCCAGCCGGGACAGGGGGCGTCAGCCCCAGCATTTT. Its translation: CASRDRGRQPQHF.

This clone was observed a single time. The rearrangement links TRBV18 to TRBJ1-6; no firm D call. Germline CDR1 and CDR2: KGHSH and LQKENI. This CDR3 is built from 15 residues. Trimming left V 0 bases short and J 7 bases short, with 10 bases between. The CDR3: CASSPPPATNSPLHF. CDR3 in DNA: TGTGCCAGCTCACCACCCCCGGCGACCAATTCACCCCTCCACTTT.

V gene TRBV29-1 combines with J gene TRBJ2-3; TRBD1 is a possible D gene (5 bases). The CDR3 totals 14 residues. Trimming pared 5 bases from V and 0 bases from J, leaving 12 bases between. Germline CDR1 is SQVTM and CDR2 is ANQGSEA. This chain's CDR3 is CSVHNRLSTDTQYF. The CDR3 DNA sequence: TGCAGCGTTCATAACAGGCTAAGCACAGATACGCAGTATTTT.

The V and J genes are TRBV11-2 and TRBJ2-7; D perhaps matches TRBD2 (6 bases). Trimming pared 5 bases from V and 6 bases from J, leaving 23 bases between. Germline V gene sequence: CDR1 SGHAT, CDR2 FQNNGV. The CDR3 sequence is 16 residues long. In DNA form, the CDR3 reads TGTGCCAGCAGCCTAAACTTCGGAGTGGGGGGTGGCGAGCAGTACTTC. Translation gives CASSLNFGVGGGEQYF.

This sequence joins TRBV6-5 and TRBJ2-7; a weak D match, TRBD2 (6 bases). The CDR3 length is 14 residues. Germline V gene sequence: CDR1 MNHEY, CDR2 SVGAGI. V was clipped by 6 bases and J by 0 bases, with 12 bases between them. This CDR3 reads CASSRGASSYEQYF. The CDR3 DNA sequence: TGTGCCAGCAGCCGCGGGGCCTCCTCCTACGAGCAGTACTTC.

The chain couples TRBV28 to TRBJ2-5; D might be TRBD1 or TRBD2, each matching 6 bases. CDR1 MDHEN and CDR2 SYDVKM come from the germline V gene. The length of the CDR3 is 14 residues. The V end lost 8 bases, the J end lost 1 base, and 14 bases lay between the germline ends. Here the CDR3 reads CASRSGGLQETQYF. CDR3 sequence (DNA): TGTGCCAGCCGGTCCGGGGGCCTCCAAGAGACCCAGTACTTC.

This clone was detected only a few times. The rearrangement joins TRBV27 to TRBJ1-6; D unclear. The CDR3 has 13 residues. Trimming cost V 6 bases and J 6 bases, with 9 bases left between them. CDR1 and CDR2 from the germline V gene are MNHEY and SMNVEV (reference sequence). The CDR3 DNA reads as TGTGCCAGCAGATCTGAGGGTAATTCACCCCTCCACTTT. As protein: CASRSEGNSPLHF.

CDR3 sequence (DNA): TGTGCCAGCAGTGAAGGCCCCTTGACTGAAGCTTTCTTT. It codes for CASSEGPLTEAFF. This rearrangement joins TRBV2 to TRBJ1-1; D not resolved. CDR1 is SNHLY, CDR2 FYNNEI, per germline. V was cut by 1 base and J by 5 bases, with 8 bases left in between. The CDR3 runs 13 residues.

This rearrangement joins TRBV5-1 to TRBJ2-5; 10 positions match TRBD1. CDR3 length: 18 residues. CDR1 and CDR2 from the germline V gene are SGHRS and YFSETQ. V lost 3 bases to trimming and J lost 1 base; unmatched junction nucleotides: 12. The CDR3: CASSWTGTGVRSQETQYF. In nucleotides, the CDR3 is TGCGCCAGCAGCTGGACCGGGACAGGGGTTCGGTCCCAAGAGACCCAGTACTTC.